This T cell receptor beta chain came from a study of regulatory T cells in long-lasting Graves disease. Construction of the TCR beta libraries employed iRepertoire HTBI primers in conjunction with Arm-PCR of CDR3 regions. Source study methods: Overall, samples carried 60 to 65 TRBV and over 12 TRBJ segments. Using its own MiXCR run on the multiplex PCR reads, TCRdb lists one record per CDR3 protein. The V and J calls, along with clone size, are taken from TCRdb and not from the paper's own processing. Among 400,000 to 500,000 distinct CDR3 sequences listed, about 22% were seen once. In regard to this clonotype: Its specificity is not known.

Time point defined: persistent/refractory GD, antithyroid drugs over 5 years with positive TRAb. TCR sequences were obtained from RNA taken from PBMCs. The authors diagnosed Graves' disease using American Thyroid Association guidelines. Collection of peripheral blood (around 10 milliliters) was done using EDTA tubes. CDR1 KGHSH and CDR2 LQKENI come from the germline V gene. The CDR3 spans 13 residues. V lost 2 bases to trimming and J lost 3 bases, with 8 bases between them. General study points: Persistent patients shared more public clonotypes (2,741) than new patients (nearly 1,000).

This rearrangement joins TRBV18 to TRBJ2-7; D not certain. Sequencing was performed on peripheral blood mononuclear cells (PBMCs), taken when the disease was refractory, from a patient treated with antithyroid drugs. The sequence derives from a female donor with Graves disease. CDR3 in DNA: TGTGCCAGCTCACCATCTCAGGTCTACGAGCAGTACTTC. Translation: CASSPSQVYEQYF.